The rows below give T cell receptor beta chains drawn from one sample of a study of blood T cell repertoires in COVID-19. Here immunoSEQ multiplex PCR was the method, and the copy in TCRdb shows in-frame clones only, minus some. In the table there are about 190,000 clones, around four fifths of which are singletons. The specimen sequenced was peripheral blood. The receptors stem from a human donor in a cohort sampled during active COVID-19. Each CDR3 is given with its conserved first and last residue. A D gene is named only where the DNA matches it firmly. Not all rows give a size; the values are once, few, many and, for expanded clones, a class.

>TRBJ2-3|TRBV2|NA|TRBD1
CASSNRGPDTQYF
TGTGCCAGCAGTAACAGGGGGCCCGATACGCAGTATTTT
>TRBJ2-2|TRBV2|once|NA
CASSPSAGRDTGELFF
TGTGCCAGCAGTCCGTCGGCGGGGCGGGACACCGGGGAGCTGTTTTTT
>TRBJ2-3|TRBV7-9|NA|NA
CASQADHGTDTQYF
TGTGCCAGTCAAGCGGACCACGGCACAGATACGCAGTATTTT
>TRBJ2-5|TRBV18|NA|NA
CASSTDSQETQYF
TGTGCCAGCTCAACAGACAGTCAAGAGACCCAGTACTTC
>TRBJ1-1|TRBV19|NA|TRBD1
CASSRQGGTEAFF
TGTGCCAGTAGTAGACAGGGGGGAACTGAAGCTTTCTTT
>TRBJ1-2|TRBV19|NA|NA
CASHGQLSHYGYTF
TGTGCCAGCCATGGACAGCTATCTCACTATGGCTACACCTTC
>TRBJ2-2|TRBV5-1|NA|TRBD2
CASSKGLAGRGTGELFF
TGCGCCAGCAGCAAGGGACTAGCGGGTCGAGGAACCGGGGAGCTGTTTTTT
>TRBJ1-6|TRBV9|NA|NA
CATRASSPLHF
TGTGCCACCAGGGCTAGCTCACCCCTCCACTTT
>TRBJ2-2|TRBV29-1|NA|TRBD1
CSVRTGGRAGELFF
TGCAGCGTGAGAACAGGGGGCCGAGCCGGGGAGCTGTTTTTT
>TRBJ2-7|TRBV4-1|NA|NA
CASSQFINYEQYF
TGCGCCAGCAGCCAATTCATCAACTACGAGCAGTACTTC
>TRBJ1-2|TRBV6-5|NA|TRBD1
CASRPTYRGHYGYTF
TGTGCCAGCAGGCCGACCTACAGGGGACATTATGGCTACACCTTC
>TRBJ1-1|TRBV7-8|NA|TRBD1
CASSSGQGLFGAFF
TGTGCCAGCAGCTCGGGACAGGGGTTATTCGGAGCTTTCTTT
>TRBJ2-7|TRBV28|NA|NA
CASSDTDRYF
TGTGCCAGCAGTGATACGGACAGATACTTC
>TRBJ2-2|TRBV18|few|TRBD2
CASSYGTTVTGELFF
TGTGCCAGCTCGTACGGGACTACCGTTACCGGGGAGCTGTTTTTT
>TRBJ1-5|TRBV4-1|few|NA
CASSQDRSAQPQHF
TGCGCCAGCAGCCAAGATCGGAGCGCTCAGCCCCAGCATTTT
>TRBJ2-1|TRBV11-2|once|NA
CASSFGEQFF
TGTGCCAGCAGCTTCGGTGAGCAGTTCTTC
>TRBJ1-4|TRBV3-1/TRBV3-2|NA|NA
CASSRSSGAEKLFF
TGTGCCAGCAGCCGGAGTTCAGGGGCCGAAAAACTGTTTTTT
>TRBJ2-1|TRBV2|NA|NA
CASSDSADYNEQFF
TGTGCCAGCAGTGACTCGGCGGACTACAATGAGCAGTTCTTC
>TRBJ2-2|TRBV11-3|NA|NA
CASSPESGELFF
TGTGCCAGCAGCCCCGAGTCCGGGGAGCTGTTTTTT
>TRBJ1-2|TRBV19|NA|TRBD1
CASSRWVTGGPGSHYGYTF
TGTGCCAGTAGTCGGTGGGTCACAGGGGGCCCAGGGTCCCACTATGGCTACACCTTC
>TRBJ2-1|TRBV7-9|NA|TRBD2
CASSPPPGTSKHYNEQFF
TGTGCCAGCAGCCCCCCACCCGGGACTAGCAAGCACTACAATGAGCAGTTCTTC
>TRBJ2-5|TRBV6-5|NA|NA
CASSYVRGAPAETQYF
TGTGCCAGCAGTTATGTTAGAGGTGCGCCCGCGGAGACCCAGTACTTC
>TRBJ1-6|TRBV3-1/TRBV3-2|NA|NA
CASSDQGPATPLHF
TGTGCCAGCAGCGATCAGGGGCCCGCCACACCCCTCCACTTT
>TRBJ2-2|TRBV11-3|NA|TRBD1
CASSLGQGENTGELFF
TGTGCCAGCAGCTTAGGACAGGGGGAGAACACCGGGGAGCTGTTTTTT
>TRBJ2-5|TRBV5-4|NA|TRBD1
CASSARDREETQYF
TGTGCCAGCAGCGCGCGGGACAGGGAAGAGACCCAGTACTTC
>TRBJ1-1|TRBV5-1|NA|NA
CASSLGYRVDTEAFF
TGCGCCAGCAGCTTAGGTTACAGGGTCGACACTGAAGCTTTCTTT
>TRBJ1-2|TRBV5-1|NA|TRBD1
CASSAGQGASGYTF
TGCGCCAGCAGCGCGGGACAGGGGGCTTCTGGCTACACCTTC
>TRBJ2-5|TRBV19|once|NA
CASSRNVTDETQYF
TGTGCCAGTAGTAGGAACGTGACTGATGAGACCCAGTACTTC
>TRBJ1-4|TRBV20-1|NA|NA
CSASQGGQMVQLFF
TGCAGTGCTAGTCAGGGAGGCCAAATGGTACAGCTGTTTTTT
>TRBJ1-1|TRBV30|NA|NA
CACQDRNTEAFF
TGTGCCTGCCAGGACAGGAACACTGAAGCTTTCTTT
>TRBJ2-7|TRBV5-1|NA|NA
CASSLVGLAYEQYF
TGCGCCAGCAGCTTGGTGGGGCTAGCCTACGAGCAGTACTTC
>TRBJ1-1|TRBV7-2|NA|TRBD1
CASSMTGAAEAFF
TGTGCCAGCAGCATGACAGGGGCAGCTGAAGCTTTCTTT
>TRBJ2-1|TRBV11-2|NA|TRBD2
CASSLGVLAGVDEQFF
TGTGCCAGCAGCTTAGGGGTACTAGCGGGAGTAGATGAGCAGTTCTTC
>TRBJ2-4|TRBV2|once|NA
CASSVFTGQKNIQYF
TGTGCCAGCAGTGTTTTTACAGGGCAGAAAAACATTCAGTACTTC
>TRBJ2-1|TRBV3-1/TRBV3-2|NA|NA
CASSQGTSFYNEQFF
TGTGCCAGCAGCCAAGGAACTAGCTTCTACAATGAGCAGTTCTTC
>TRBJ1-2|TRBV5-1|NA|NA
CASSLAGRDGYTF
TGCGCCAGCAGCTTGGCCGGCAGGGATGGCTACACCTTC
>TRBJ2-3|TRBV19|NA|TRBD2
CASSISGTSGRGRQYF
TGTGCCAGTAGTATCTCCGGGACTAGCGGGAGAGGAAGGCAGTATTTT
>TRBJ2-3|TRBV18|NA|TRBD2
CASSPVQREGDTQYF
TGTGCCAGCTCACCTGTCCAGCGGGAGGGCGATACGCAGTATTTT
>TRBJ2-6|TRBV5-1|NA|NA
CASSLAAPSGANVLTF
TGCGCCAGCAGCTTAGCCGCCCCCTCTGGGGCCAACGTCCTGACTTTC
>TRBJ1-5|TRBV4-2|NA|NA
CASSRGSSDQPQHF
TGTGCCAGCAGCCGAGGCAGTTCGGATCAGCCCCAGCATTTT
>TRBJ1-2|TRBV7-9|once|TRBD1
CASSLTTGGNYGYTF
TGTGCCAGCAGTCTGACTACAGGGGGCAACTATGGCTACACCTTC
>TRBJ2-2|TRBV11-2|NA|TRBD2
CASSSRPGLRETGELFF
TGTGCCAGCAGCTCGCGTCCGGGACTAAGGGAGACCGGGGAGCTGTTTTTT
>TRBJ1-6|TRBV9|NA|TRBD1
CASSPRTGGTYNSPLHF
TGTGCCAGCAGCCCCAGGACAGGGGGCACCTATAATTCACCCCTCCACTTT
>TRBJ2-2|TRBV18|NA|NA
CASSPPIRYTGELFF
TGTGCCAGCTCACCACCTATCAGATACACCGGGGAGCTGTTTTTT
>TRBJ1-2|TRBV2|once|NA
CASSEVPGYNGYTF
TGTGCCAGCAGTGAAGTCCCAGGTTACAATGGCTACACCTTC
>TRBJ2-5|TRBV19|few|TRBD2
CASSIGLAGVRRETQYF
TGTGCCAGTAGTATCGGACTAGCGGGGGTTAGAAGAGAGACCCAGTACTTC
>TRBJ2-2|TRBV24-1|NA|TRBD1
CATRGQSNTGELFF
TGTGCCACCAGGGGACAGTCGAACACCGGGGAGCTGTTTTTT
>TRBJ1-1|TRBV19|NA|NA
CASSIGQKNTEAFF
TGTGCCAGTAGTATCGGACAAAAAAACACTGAAGCTTTCTTT
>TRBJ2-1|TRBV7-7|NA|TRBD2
CASSMGLAGVDEQFF
TGTGCCAGCAGCATGGGACTAGCGGGAGTTGATGAGCAGTTCTTC
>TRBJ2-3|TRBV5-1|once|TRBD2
CASSRTPLAGGTDTQYF
TGCGCCAGCAGCCGTACCCCTCTAGCGGGAGGCACAGATACGCAGTATTTT
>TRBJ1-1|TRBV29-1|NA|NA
CSVEQKEAFF
TGCAGCGTTGAACAGAAAGAAGCTTTCTTT
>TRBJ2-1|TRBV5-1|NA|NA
CASSLVARGNEQFF
TGCGCCAGCAGCTTGGTGGCTAGAGGAAATGAGCAGTTCTTC
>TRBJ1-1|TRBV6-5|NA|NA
CASSPTPTREAFF
TGTGCCAGCAGTCCTACCCCAACTCGCGAGGCTTTCTTT
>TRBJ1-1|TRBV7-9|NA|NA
CASRIQNTEAFF
TGTGCCAGCAGGATACAGAACACTGAAGCTTTCTTT
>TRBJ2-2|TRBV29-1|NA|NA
CSGRDTGELFF
TGCAGCGGCAGGGACACCGGGGAGCTGTTTTTT
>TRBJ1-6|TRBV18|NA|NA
CASSQEMVGAPLHF
TGTGCCAGCTCACAGGAAATGGTAGGGGCACCCCTCCACTTT
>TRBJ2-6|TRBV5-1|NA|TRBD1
CASSRRTGSGANVLTF
TGCGCCAGCAGCCGCCGGACAGGGTCTGGGGCCAACGTCCTGACTTTC
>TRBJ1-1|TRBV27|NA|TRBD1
CASSRGTGGNTEAFF
TGTGCCAGCAGTCGAGGGACAGGGGGGAACACTGAAGCTTTCTTT
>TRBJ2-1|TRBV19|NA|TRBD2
CASSPPPGTSGRAPRDEQFF
TGTGCCAGTAGTCCCCCCCCCGGGACTAGCGGGAGGGCGCCGAGGGATGAGCAGTTCTTC
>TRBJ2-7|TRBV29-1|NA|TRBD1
CSVLRQGAGEQYF
TGCAGCGTTCTCAGACAGGGAGCAGGAGAGCAGTACTTC